This TCR beta chain was captured in a study of cytomegalovirus exposure and HLA in healthy donors. Study findings and constraints: The number of N-insertions in an Asian-associated ancestry cluster was reportedly below the roughly 660-donor mean in a later analysis.

With 60 Vbeta and 13 Jbeta primers, the PCR was carried out. Per the study methods: The authors later counted roughly 87 million unique TCR beta chains, 9.5 million to 11 million of them shared. The table came from immunoSEQ multiplex PCR; TCRdb's copy has only in-frame clones and leaves some out. Clonal size and the V and J genes are those of that table, whereas D and trimming came from the DNA. Of 90,000 to 140,000 clones listed, approximately 82% are singletons. This clone turned up a few times. Its antigen remains unidentified. Unrecorded immune exposure was likely among donors, who were nominally healthy when sampled. V lost 6 bases, J lost 0 bases, and 3 bases stayed unmatched. The CDR3 covers 16 residues. Germline loops: CDR1 SGHNT, CDR2 YENEEA.

The material sequenced was PBMCs. The receptor comes from a man aged 35 to 55 in good health and CMV-seropositive. The chain joins TRBV11-3 to TRBJ2-6, with TRBD1 identical over 9 bases. The CDR3: CASSPTGGSGANVLTF. CDR3 nucleotides: TGTGCCAGCAGTCCGACAGGGGGCTCTGGGGCCAACGTCCTGACTTTC.